This is a list of T cell receptor beta chains from one sample in a study of cytomegalovirus exposure and HLA in healthy donors. Measured with immunoSEQ multiplex PCR; TCRdb has only the in-frame clones, and not every one. The sample holds 220,000 or so clones, under 85% seen once. The specimen was PBMCs. These receptors all stem from a man aged 45-65 years in good health and CMV-seronegative. The CDR3 runs from the conserved cysteine through the conserved F or W. The D gene is left open where the match is weak. Only part of the rows carry a size: once, few, many, or a class if the clone is expanded.

>-|TRBV28|TRBJ1-1|14|-
TGTGCCAGCAGTGCCCGGCGGGCTTGGACTGAAGCTTTCTTT
CASSARRAWTEAFF
>few|TRBV7-2|TRBJ2-1|15|-
TGTGCCAGCAGCCGATCGTACAACTCCTACAATGAGCAGTTCTTC
CASSRSYNSYNEQFF
>-|TRBV6-5|TRBJ1-6|15|-
TGTGCCAGCAGCGTCGCGGCAGGGTTGTATTCACCCCTCCACTTT
CASSVAAGLYSPLHF
>-|TRBV7-9|TRBJ2-3|15|-
TGTGCCAGCAGCTCGGTGGGACTTGTCACAGATACGCAGTATTTT
CASSSVGLVTDTQYF
>-|TRBV2|TRBJ2-7|13|-
TGTGCCAGCAGTGAAAGCGGGCTGGGGGAGCAGTACTTC
CASSESGLGEQYF
>-|TRBV5-1|TRBJ2-7|13|-
TGCGCCAGCAGCTTGGACGGAGACTACGAGCAGTACTTC
CASSLDGDYEQYF
>-|TRBV10-3|TRBJ2-7|13|TRBD1
TGTGCCATCAGTGATAAACAGGGGCTCGAGCAGTACTTC
CAISDKQGLEQYF
>once|TRBV4-1|TRBJ2-7|17|TRBD2
TGCGCCAGCAGCCAAGGATTAGCGGGGAGCATCTCCTACGAGCAGTACTTC
CASSQGLAGSISYEQYF
>once|TRBV2|TRBJ1-2|14|TRBD1
TGTGCCAGCAGTGAAATGGGACAGGGACTTGGCTACACCTTC
CASSEMGQGLGYTF
>-|TRBV28|TRBJ1-4|17|-
TGTGCCAGCAGCACAGGGAGGGCCCTTACAACTAATGAAAAACTGTTTTTT
CASSTGRALTTNEKLFF
>-|TRBV11-2|TRBJ2-3|15|TRBD1
TGTGCCAGCAGATCCGGGACAGGGGAAACAGATACGCAGTATTTT
CASRSGTGETDTQYF
>-|TRBV6-1|TRBJ2-3|15|-
TGTGCCAGCAGTGAAACAGCCTTCTGGGCAGATACGCAGTATTTT
CASSETAFWADTQYF
>-|TRBV6-5|TRBJ1-2|12|TRBD1
TGTGCCAGCACCAGGACAGGGGGCGGCTACACCTTC
CASTRTGGGYTF
>few|TRBV6-7|TRBJ2-7|13|TRBD1
TGTGCCAACCGGACAGGGCGTACCTACGAGCAGTACTTC
CANRTGRTYEQYF
>-|TRBV9|TRBJ2-2|13|-
TGTGCCAGCAGCGCCTACGGTACCGGGGAGCTGTTTTTT
CASSAYGTGELFF
>once|TRBV5-1|TRBJ2-5|15|TRBD2
TGCGCCAGCAGCGTGGGGACTAGCGGGCTAGAGACCCAGTACTTC
CASSVGTSGLETQYF
>-|TRBV29-1|TRBJ2-5|14|TRBD1
TGCAGCGTTATGACAGGGCGGTCGGGGGAGACCCAGTACTTC
CSVMTGRSGETQYF
>-|TRBV28|TRBJ2-2|15|-
TGTGCCAGCAGTCCCGGCTATGGAGGCACCGGGGAGCTGTTTTTT
CASSPGYGGTGELFF
>-|TRBV27|TRBJ2-1|12|TRBD2
TGTGCCAGCAGTTTTAGCGGGGGTGAGCAGTTCTTC
CASSFSGGEQFF
>-|TRBV2|TRBJ2-1|14|-
TGTGCCAGCAGTGGCGTTGCGGGTGGCAATGAGCAGTTCTTC
CASSGVAGGNEQFF
>-|TRBV5-1|TRBJ2-1|14|-
TGCGCCAGCACCGGGACTCTGGGGGTCAATGAGCAGTTCTTC
CASTGTLGVNEQFF
>-|TRBV9|TRBJ2-2|17|TRBD2
TGTGCCAGCAGCGCCCGGGGGGGTAGCGGGAACACCGGGGAGCTGTTTTTT
CASSARGGSGNTGELFF
>-|TRBV5-1|TRBJ1-5|14|-
TGCGCCAGCAGCTTGGACAGCTCTAAACAGCCCCAGCATTTT
CASSLDSSKQPQHF
>-|TRBV28|TRBJ1-1|11|-
TGTGCCAGCACCCTCCCCCCCAGGGCTTTCTTT
CASTLPPRAFF
>-|TRBV6-5|TRBJ2-7|13|TRBD1
TGTGCCAGCAGTTACTCCGACAGGGGTGAGCAGTACTTC
CASSYSDRGEQYF
>once|TRBV27|TRBJ2-7|17|-
TGTGCCAGCAGTTTATCGACGTCGGGACACCGTCCCTACGAGCAGTACTTC
CASSLSTSGHRPYEQYF
>few|TRBV30|TRBJ2-2|19|TRBD1
TGTGCCTGGAGTGCCTCGGACAGGTTCCGGGTTGGAACGACCGGGGAGCTGTTTTTT
CAWSASDRFRVGTTGELFF
>-|TRBV19|TRBJ1-1|13|TRBD1
TGTGCCAGTAGTGGGACAGTGAACACTGAAGCTTTCTTT
CASSGTVNTEAFF
>-|TRBV7-8|TRBJ1-4|15|-
TGTGCCAGCAGCCCAACAGGGCCGACGGGTGAAAAACTGTTTTTT
CASSPTGPTGEKLFF
>-|TRBV5-1|TRBJ1-4|14|-
TGCGCCAGCAGCACCCGGGACGGGGGTGAAAAACTGTTTTTT
CASSTRDGGEKLFF
>-|TRBV19|TRBJ2-2|16|-
TGTGCCAGTAGAGGTCGGCAGACTTCGAACACCGGGGAGCTGTTTTTT
CASRGRQTSNTGELFF
>-|TRBV19|TRBJ1-5|13|-
TGTGCCAGTAGTATCGACTCGGGTTTACCCCAGCATTTT
CASSIDSGLPQHF
>-|TRBV6-1|TRBJ2-7|10|-
TGTGCCGGAGGTCGTGGGGAGCAGTACTTC
CAGGRGEQYF
>-|TRBV5-1|TRBJ2-2|14|-
TGCGCCAGCAGCTTAGGCCTAGCTCCCAGGGAGCTGTTTTTT
CASSLGLAPRELFF
>-|TRBV27|TRBJ2-7|16|TRBD2
TGTGCCAGCAGTTCCCTGGGGCTAGCGGAAATCTACGAGCAGTACTTC
CASSSLGLAEIYEQYF
>-|TRBV4-1|TRBJ1-2|14|TRBD1
TGCGCCAGCAGCCAAGAAAAGGGGGCACGGGGCTACACCTTC
CASSQEKGARGYTF
>-|TRBV5-4|TRBJ2-7|14|-
TGTGCCAGCAAGTCAGGGTCAGTATCCTACGAGCAGTACTTC
CASKSGSVSYEQYF
>-|TRBV5-4|TRBJ2-7|14|TRBD2
TGTGCCAGCAGCTCTAGCGGGAGGGCCGGAGAGCAGTACTTC
CASSSSGRAGEQYF
>once|TRBV5-4|TRBJ2-1|13|-
TGTGCCAGCAGCTTGGCCCTAAACAATGAGCAGTTCTTC
CASSLALNNEQFF
>-|TRBV28|TRBJ2-5|13|-
TGTGCCTTGGCAGGGGCTAAGGGAGAGACCCAGTACTTC
CALAGAKGETQYF
>few|TRBV7-9|TRBJ2-1|15|-
TGTGCCAGCAGCTCCATTACAGGGCTGCGCAATGAGCAGTTCTTC
CASSSITGLRNEQFF
>-|TRBV28|TRBJ1-3|13|TRBD1
TGTGCCAGCAGATCGACAGGGCGAGACACCATATATTTT
CASRSTGRDTIYF
>-|TRBV27|TRBJ1-5|15|-
TGTGCCAGCAGACCCGGGGGGGCCAAAAATCAGCCCCAGCATTTT
CASRPGGAKNQPQHF